A single sample gave rise to the 32 T cell receptor beta chains below, sequenced in a study of early T cells in non-severe SARS-CoV-2 infection. MiXCR, run by TCRdb on the 5' RACE reads, gives a single entry per CDR3 protein. The sample has around 37,000 distinct CDR3 sequences, roughly 9.3% seen once. The sequenced sample consisted of whole blood. Source of these receptors: an adult who was a healthcare worker with PCR-confirmed SARS-CoV-2 infection or an uninfected control (not recorded which).

This clonotype was counted ten times or more. The chain links TRBV6-2 or TRBV6-3 to TRBJ1-4; D is unclear. The V and J ends lost 2 bases and 8 bases respectively, with 9 bases between them. CDR1 is MNHEY, CDR2 SVGEGT, per germline. The length of the CDR3 is 13 residues. The CDR3: CASSYGDREKLFF. The CDR3 bases are TGTGCCAGCAGTTACGGGGATCGGGAAAAACTGTTTTTT.

This clonotype was counted many times. The chain couples TRBV30 to TRBJ1-2; D not certain. This CDR3 has 13 residues. V lost 7 bases, J lost 2 bases, and 14 bases lay in between. Germline loops: CDR1 GTSNPN, CDR2 SVGIG (reference sequence). CDR3 loop: CASFPRENYGYTF. The CDR3 DNA reads as TGTGCCTCCTTCCCACGGGAGAACTATGGCTACACCTTC. The full variable domain, completed using reference TRBV30 and TRBJ1-2, is SQTIHQWPATLVQPVGSPLSLECTVEGTSNPNLYWYRQAAGRGLQLLFYSVGIGQISSEVPQNLSASRPQDRQFILSSKKLLLSDSGFYLCASFPRENYGYTFGSGTRLTVV.

Ten or more counts support this clonotype. This rearrangement joins TRBV4-3 to TRBJ1-1; no definite D call. This CDR3 region has 15 residues. Germline V gene lookup returns CDR1 LGHNA and CDR2 YSLEER. Deletions cut 2 bases from V and 1 base from J, with 11 bases between. CDR3 sequence reads: CASSQSFKGNTEAFF. The CDR3 DNA is TGCGCCAGCAGCCAATCCTTTAAGGGGAACACTGAAGCTTTCTTT.

This clonotype was seen at least ten times. The CDR3 DNA is TGTGCCAGTTCAGAGAACCAAGAGACCCAGTACTTC. This translates into CASSENQETQYF. The chain combines TRBV11-2 with TRBJ2-5, with unresolved D. Germline V CDR1 and CDR2: SGHAT, FQNNGV. Between the trimmed V and J ends, which lost 9 bases and 0 bases, there was a span of 8 bases. This CDR3 region has 12 residues.

This clonotype was observed a few times. The gene calls are TRBV5-6 and TRBJ2-7; D possibly corresponds to TRBD2 (5 bases). The germline V gene has CDR1 SGHDT and CDR2 YYEEEE. This CDR3 is 17 amino acids long. The V end was cut by 4 bases, the J end by 2 bases, with 22 bases between. In nucleotides, the CDR3 is TGTGCCAGCAGCCCGGAATCGTCGTTCGGGGAGCCCTACGAGCAGTACTTC. It is translated as CASSPESSFGEPYEQYF. The whole variable domain, remainder taken from reference TRBV5-6 and TRBJ2-7, is DAGVTQSPTHLIKTRGQQVTLRCSPKSGHDTVSWYQQALGQGPQFIFQYYEEEERQRGNFPDRFSGHQFPNYSSELNVNALLLGDSALYLCASSPESSFGEPYEQYFGPGTRLTVT.

This clonotype showed up many times. This sequence joins TRBV19 and TRBJ2-7; the D gene is possibly TRBD2 (5 bases). The CDR3 extends over 11 amino acids. Trimming cost V 5 bases and J 7 bases, with 9 bases left between them. The germline gives CDR1 LNHDA, CDR2 SQIVND (reference sequence). The DNA for the CDR3 is TGTGCCAGTAGTCCGGGGTGGGAGCAGTACTTC. The encoded protein is CASSPGWEQYF.

The sample holds many counts of this clonotype. V gene TRBV7-2 combines with J gene TRBJ2-2, with D tentatively TRBD2 (5 bases). The CDR3 is 14 residues long. V was cut by 4 bases and J by 0 bases, with 6 bases left in between. Germline-derived CDR1 and CDR2 are SGHTA and FQGNSA. The CDR3 sequence: CASSWETNTGELFF. CDR3 nucleotide sequence: TGTGCCAGCAGCTGGGAGACGAACACCGGGGAGCTGTTTTTT. Complete variable domain (other parts from reference TRBV7-2 and TRBJ2-2): GAGVSQSPSNKVTEKGKDVELRCDPISGHTALYWYRQSLGQGLEFLIYFQGNSAPDKSGLPSDRFSAERTGGSVSTLTIQRTQQEDSAVYLCASSWETNTGELFFGEGSRLTVL.

The chain carries TRBV12-5 and TRBJ2-1; D possibly matches TRBD1 or TRBD2 (5 bases each). With 6 bases removed from V and 4 bases from J, the gap between germline ends came to 16 bases. The CDR3 runs 15 residues. Germline assignment: CDR1 LGHNT and CDR2 FRNRAP. CDR3 residues: CASGPPGTTYNEQFF. In nucleotides, the CDR3 is TGTGCTAGTGGCCCTCCCGGGACGACATACAATGAGCAGTTCTTC.

Many counts were recorded for this clonotype. V usage is TRBV6-6 and J usage is TRBJ2-5; 8 positions match TRBD2. This CDR3 contains 15 residues. V lost 5 bases, J lost 5 bases, and 10 bases stayed unmatched. Germline V gene sequence: CDR1 MNHNY, CDR2 SVGAGI (reference sequence). The CDR3 loop reads CASSTPGLVEETQYF. CDR3 DNA sequence: TGTGCCAGCAGTACCCCGGGACTAGTTGAGGAGACCCAGTACTTC.

There are many counts of this clonotype. The chain combines TRBV9 with TRBJ2-5; D ambiguous. The V gene lost 0 bases and the J gene lost 2 bases, with 8 bases spanning the gap. This CDR3 comprises 14 residues. Germline V gene sequence: CDR1 SGDLS, CDR2 YYNGEE. CDR3 nucleotides: TGTGCCAGCAGCGTAGCACCACTACAAGAGACCCAGTACTTC. It codes for CASSVAPLQETQYF.

This clonotype appeared many times. The chain couples TRBV29-1 to TRBJ2-1, with 12 bases fitting TRBD2. The trim removed 2 bases at V and 6 bases at J, leaving 5 bases unmatched. This CDR3 spans 15 amino acids. Per the germline V gene, CDR1 is SQVTM and CDR2 is ANQGSEA. CDR3 coding DNA: TGCAGCGTTGAACCTTCTAGCGGGGGGGCCAATGAGCAGTTCTTC. The encoded protein is CSVEPSSGGANEQFF.

The gene calls are TRBV7-2 and TRBJ2-1; 9 nucleotides match TRBD2. CDR3 length: 15 amino acids. The V gene end was trimmed by 0 bases and the J gene end by 15 bases; junction bases not matched to a gene: 12. Germline V gives CDR1 SGHTA, CDR2 FQGNSA. The CDR3 DNA reads TGTGCCAGCAGCTTAGCCCCAGCGGGGGGCCCTAATTGGTTCTTC. This codes for CASSLAPAGGPNWFF. Together with reference TRBV7-2 and TRBJ2-1, the CDR3 gives the full variable domain: GAGVSQSPSNKVTEKGKDVELRCDPISGHTALYWYRQSLGQGLEFLIYFQGNSAPDKSGLPSDRFSAERTGGSVSTLTIQRTQQEDSAVYLCASSLAPAGGPNWFFGPGTRLTVL.

This clonotype was picked up a small number of times. The gene calls are TRBV7-2 and TRBJ1-5; D is uncertain. Trimming removed 4 bases at V and 6 bases at J, with 13 bases between. The CDR3 is 14 amino acids. Germline V gives CDR1 SGHTA, CDR2 FQGNSA. CDR3 sequence: CASSSLSSGQPQHF. CDR3 sequence (DNA): TGTGCCAGCAGCTCCCTATCTTCAGGTCAGCCCCAGCATTTT.

In this sample, this clonotype turned up a few times. J is TRBJ1-1 and V is TRBV27, with TRBD1 matching 9 bases. Losses at the gene ends were 4 bases for V and 5 bases for J; bases not matched to a gene: 5. CDR1 and CDR2 from the germline V gene are MNHEY and SMNVEV (reference sequence). The CDR3 runs to 14 residues. CDR3 in amino acids: CASSSGTGFTEAFF. DNA for the CDR3: TGTGCCAGCAGTTCCGGGACAGGGTTTACTGAAGCTTTCTTT.

This clonotype was seen a few times. V gene TRBV20-1 combines with J gene TRBJ1-4; the D gene is possibly TRBD1 (6 bases). Germline V CDR1 and CDR2: DFQATT, SNEGSKA (reference sequence). This CDR3 spans 11 amino acids. Trimming removed 3 bases at V and 7 bases at J, with 6 bases between. The CDR3: CSASRGEKLFF. The CDR3 bases are TGCAGTGCTAGCAGGGGTGAAAAACTGTTTTTT.

Note on this clonotype: A read error may produce the germline difference seen at one junction end. The chain combines TRBV29-1 with TRBJ1-6; tentative D call: TRBD1 (5 bases). The germline V gene has CDR1 SQVTM and CDR2 ANQGSEA. This CDR3 spans 12 amino acids. The CDR3 reads CSAGHYNSPLHF. CDR3 in DNA: TGCAGCGCTGGACATTATAATTCACCCCTTCACTTT.

This clonotype was detected ten times or more. The chain carries TRBV2 and TRBJ2-1; 8 nucleotides align to TRBD1. J gave up 11 bases and V 6 bases, and 6 bases lay outside the gene matches. CDR1 and CDR2 (germline): SNHLY, FYNNEI. There are 12 residues in the CDR3. This chain's CDR3 is CASSPQGAQQFF. In DNA form, the CDR3 reads TGTGCCAGCAGCCCCCAGGGGGCCCAGCAGTTCTTC.

This clonotype was picked up a small number of times. The V call is TRBV3-1, the J call TRBJ2-7, with TRBD1 as a possible D gene (6 bases). Deletions cut 1 base from V and 2 bases from J, with 9 bases between. The CDR3 runs to 14 residues. Germline CDR1 and CDR2: LGHDT and YNNKEL (reference sequence). The DNA for the CDR3 is TGTGCCAGCAGCCAAGTAGGGGGAACCTACGAGCAGTACTTC. This translates into CASSQVGGTYEQYF.

In this sample, this clonotype turned up a few times. The chain links TRBV4-1 to TRBJ1-3, with D unclear. Trimming removed 0 bases at V and 1 base at J, with 1 base between. The CDR3 sequence is 13 residues long. The germline gives CDR1 MGHRA, CDR2 YSYEKL. This chain's CDR3 is CASSQDSGNTIYF. The CDR3 DNA sequence: TGCGCCAGCAGCCAAGATTCTGGAAACACCATATATTTT.

This clonotype turned up a few times. The J gene is TRBJ2-5, the V gene TRBV5-8, with a weak D call TRBD2 (5 bases). Germline CDR1 and CDR2: SGHTS and YDEGEE. The CDR3 runs 13 residues. With 1 base removed from V and 2 bases from J, the gap between germline ends came to 6 bases. The CDR3 sequence is CASSLPGQETQYF. In nucleotides, the CDR3 is TGTGCCAGCAGCTTGCCGGGACAAGAGACCCAGTACTTC.

To note about this clonotype: A much larger clone sits a single nucleotide away, making a read error possible. V gene TRBV6-5 combines with J gene TRBJ2-7; D unresolved. The germline V and J ends were trimmed by 5 bases and 4 bases, with 9 bases remaining between them. Germline assignment: CDR1 MNHEY and CDR2 SVGAGI. The CDR3 is 12 residues long. The CDR3 loop reads CASSRTWYEQYF. Here the CDR3 DNA reads TGTGCCAGCAGTCGGACGTGGTACGAGCAGTACTTC.

In its sample, this clonotype was seen a few times. V usage is TRBV7-2 and J usage is TRBJ2-3; D is unclear. The V end was cut by 7 bases, the J end by 3 bases, with 11 bases between. Germline lookup yields CDR1 SGHTA and CDR2 FQGNSA. This CDR3 comprises 13 residues. CDR3 protein: CASNNLGTDTQYF. DNA of the CDR3: TGTGCCAGCAACAATTTAGGGACAGATACGCAGTATTTT.

There are many counts of this clonotype. This sequence joins TRBV6-1 and TRBJ1-5; no reliable D call. V was pared by 3 bases and J by 3 bases, with 0 bases between. This CDR3 spans 11 amino acids. Germline V gene data show CDR1 as MNHNS and CDR2 as SASEGT. In DNA form, the CDR3 reads TGTGCCAGCAGTGACAATCAGCCCCAGCATTTT. The encoded protein is CASSDNQPQHF.

CDR3 loop: CSVGGVGQPQHF. In nucleotides, the CDR3 is TGCAGCGTGGGGGGGGTCGGCCAGCCCCAGCATTTT. This chain connects TRBV29-1 to TRBJ1-5; D may be TRBD1 (5 bases). The CDR3 contains 12 residues. CDR1 is SQVTM, CDR2 ANQGSEA, per germline. Trimming stripped 6 bases from V and 7 bases from J, with 13 bases between.

The chain joins TRBV7-3 to TRBJ2-6, with D possibly called TRBD1 or TRBD2 (5 bases each). V lost 5 bases and J 0 bases, leaving 11 bases between the germline ends. This CDR3 spans 16 amino acids. Per the germline V gene, CDR1 is SGHTA and CDR2 is FQGTGA. CDR3 amino acids: CASSRGGLSGANVLTF. CDR3 bases: TGTGCCAGCAGCCGGGGCGGCCTCTCTGGGGCCAACGTCCTGACTTTC.

This clonotype was seen many times. The chain has TRBV6-2 or TRBV6-3 and TRBJ2-3; D possibly corresponds to TRBD1 (5 bases). The V end was cut by 2 bases, the J end by 5 bases, with 14 bases between. Germline CDR1 and CDR2: MNHEY and SVGEGT. The CDR3 totals 15 residues. In DNA form, the CDR3 reads TGTGCCAGCAGTTACCCTTTCACAGGATTAGATACGCAGTATTTT. The encoded protein is CASSYPFTGLDTQYF.

This clonotype was picked up many times. J is TRBJ2-1 and V is TRBV10-3; 7 positions agree with TRBD1. This CDR3 comprises 12 residues. Germline values: CDR1 ENHRY, CDR2 SYGVKD. The trim removed 9 bases at V and 5 bases at J, leaving 4 bases unmatched. Here the CDR3 reads CAMTGPNNEQFF. The DNA for the CDR3 is TGTGCCATGACAGGGCCCAACAATGAGCAGTTCTTC.

The table lists this clonotype with many counts. The chain uses TRBV7-6 and TRBJ2-1; tentatively, D is TRBD1 (7 bases). This CDR3 spans 15 amino acids. V gave up 1 base and J gave up 9 bases, with 16 bases separating them. CDR1 SGHVS and CDR2 FNYEAQ come from the germline V gene. The DNA for the CDR3 is TGTGCCAGCAGCTTAGTCCCAGGGGGGAGTGGTGAGCAGTTCTTC. Its translation is CASSLVPGGSGEQFF. The whole variable domain, filled in from reference TRBV7-6 and TRBJ2-1, reads GAGVSQSPRYKVTKRGQDVALRCDPISGHVSLYWYRQALGQGPEFLTYFNYEAQQDKSGLPNDRFSAERPEGSISTLTIQRTEQRDSAMYRCASSLVPGGSGEQFFGPGTRLTVL.

The V and J genes are TRBV5-4 and TRBJ2-3; D unclear. This CDR3 is 14 amino acids long. Trimming pared 2 bases from V and 5 bases from J, leaving 12 bases between. CDR1 SGHNT and CDR2 YYREEE come from the germline V gene (reference sequence). The CDR3 DNA reads TGTGCCAGCAGCTTCAGTGTTAGTCAAGATACGCAGTATTTT. Protein product: CASSFSVSQDTQYF.

This clonotype was seen repeatedly, ten times or more. The rearrangement links TRBV7-2 to TRBJ1-6; D is uncertain. Trimming stripped 4 bases from V and 5 bases from J, with 15 bases between. CDR1 and CDR2 from the germline V gene are SGHTA and FQGNSA. This CDR3 is 16 amino acids long. The CDR3 coding sequence is TGTGCCAGCAGCTCTAGCGTCGGGTTAAATAATTCACCCCTCCACTTT. As protein: CASSSSVGLNNSPLHF. Variable domain in full (rest from reference TRBV7-2 and TRBJ1-6): GAGVSQSPSNKVTEKGKDVELRCDPISGHTALYWYRQSLGQGLEFLIYFQGNSAPDKSGLPSDRFSAERTGGSVSTLTIQRTQQEDSAVYLCASSSSVGLNNSPLHFGNGTRLTVT.

This clonotype was seen many times. The genes are TRBV19 and TRBJ1-2; D call uncertain. Looked up from germline, CDR1 is LNHDA and CDR2 is SQIVND (reference sequence). The CDR3 extends over 14 amino acids. The ends were cut back, 4 bases at V and 6 bases at J, with 15 bases in the middle. The CDR3 protein is CASSTRAGWDGYTF. The CDR3, as DNA: TGTGCCAGTAGTACAAGGGCGGGTTGGGATGGCTACACCTTC. The full variable domain, completed using reference TRBV19 and TRBJ1-2, is DGGITQSPKYLFRKEGQNVTLSCEQNLNHDAMYWYRQDPGQGLRLIYYSQIVNDFQKGDIAEGYSVSREKKESFPLTVTSAQKNPTAFYLCASSTRAGWDGYTFGSGTRLTVV.

This clonotype was recorded a few times. This chain uses TRBV6-2 or TRBV6-3 with TRBJ1-5; possible D gene TRBD1, 5 bases. Trimming removed 6 bases from V and 6 bases from J, with 12 bases in between. The germline CDR1 and CDR2 sequences are MNHEY and SVGEGT. There are 13 residues in the CDR3. The CDR3 DNA sequence: TGTGCCAGCAGAAGTCAGGGAAGTCAGCCCCAGCATTTT. Amino acids: CASRSQGSQPQHF.